This is a list of T cell receptor beta chains from one sample in a study of cytomegalovirus exposure and HLA in healthy donors. Profiled with immunoSEQ multiplex PCR; TCRdb holds only in-frame clones, not every one. Found here are about 120,000 clones, roughly three quarters of them singletons; the top ten hold 1.6%. The sample taken for sequencing was PBMCs. These TCRs come from a woman younger than 35 in good health and CMV-seronegative. Both conserved end residues are part of each CDR3. The D gene is left open where the match is weak. Rows may omit the clone size; those that give it use once, few, many or a size class.

j_gene: TRBJ1-5
abundance: -
v_gene: TRBV6-1
d_gene: TRBD1
CDR3nt: TGTGCCAGCAGTGAAGCGACAGGGTATGGTCAGCCCCAGCATTTT
CDR3aa: CASSEATGYGQPQHF

j_gene: TRBJ1-2
abundance: once
v_gene: TRBV29-1
d_gene: -
CDR3nt: TGCAGCGTGACAAGGGGCGTCCGTGGCTACACCTTC
CDR3aa: CSVTRGVRGYTF

j_gene: TRBJ2-7
abundance: -
v_gene: TRBV16
d_gene: -
CDR3nt: TGTGCCAGCAACGTAGGGGGCGGGGCGGCGCAGTACTTC
CDR3aa: CASNVGGGAAQYF

j_gene: TRBJ2-1
abundance: -
v_gene: TRBV6-5
d_gene: TRBD1
CDR3nt: TGTGCCAGCAGCCCTGACAGGGGGTATAGTGAGCAGTTCTTC
CDR3aa: CASSPDRGYSEQFF

j_gene: TRBJ1-2
abundance: few
v_gene: TRBV10-3
d_gene: TRBD1
CDR3nt: TGTGCCATCAGTGGAGGGGGCCTAATCTATGGCTACACCTTC
CDR3aa: CAISGGGLIYGYTF

j_gene: TRBJ1-1
abundance: -
v_gene: TRBV27
d_gene: TRBD1
CDR3nt: TGTGCCAGCATGAGGAACAGGGGGGTCATGAACACTGAAGCTTTCTTT
CDR3aa: CASMRNRGVMNTEAFF

j_gene: TRBJ1-1
abundance: few
v_gene: TRBV19
d_gene: TRBD1
CDR3nt: TGTGCCAGTAGTCTCGGACAGGGGACCACTGAAGCTTTCTTT
CDR3aa: CASSLGQGTTEAFF

j_gene: TRBJ2-2
abundance: -
v_gene: TRBV7-2
d_gene: -
CDR3nt: TGTGCCAGCAGTCAACAGTTACCTCGCACCGGGGAGCTGTTTTTT
CDR3aa: CASSQQLPRTGELFF

j_gene: TRBJ2-1
abundance: few
v_gene: TRBV30
d_gene: -
CDR3nt: TGTGCCTGGAGTGTCGTGGCGGGGAGGATTAATGAGCAGTTCTTC
CDR3aa: CAWSVVAGRINEQFF

j_gene: TRBJ1-5
abundance: few
v_gene: TRBV5-6
d_gene: -
CDR3nt: TGTGCCAGCAGCTTCAGGGGATACGGCAATCAGCCCCAGCATTTT
CDR3aa: CASSFRGYGNQPQHF

j_gene: TRBJ2-3
abundance: once
v_gene: TRBV29-1
d_gene: TRBD2
CDR3nt: TGCAGCGTTGAAGAGAACGGGAGCGGGGGGTCCGCGCAGTATTTT
CDR3aa: CSVEENGSGGSAQYF

j_gene: TRBJ2-7
abundance: -
v_gene: TRBV29-1
d_gene: -
CDR3nt: TGCAGCGTTGAAGGCACAGGCGCCAACTACGAGCAGTACTTC
CDR3aa: CSVEGTGANYEQYF

j_gene: TRBJ2-7
abundance: -
v_gene: TRBV29-1
d_gene: -
CDR3nt: TGCAGCGGGTTCGCCCCTCAGGGCCCCAGCTACGAAGAGCAGTACTTC
CDR3aa: CSGFAPQGPSYEEQYF

j_gene: TRBJ2-5
abundance: -
v_gene: TRBV28
d_gene: TRBD2
CDR3nt: TGTGCCAGCAGTCCCCAGCGGGGGGGCCGTCGGGAGACCCAGTACTTC
CDR3aa: CASSPQRGGRRETQYF

j_gene: TRBJ2-1
abundance: -
v_gene: TRBV12-5
d_gene: TRBD1
CDR3nt: TGTGCTAGTGCGGACAGGGAAAGTTCCTACAATGAGCAGTTCTTC
CDR3aa: CASADRESSYNEQFF

j_gene: TRBJ1-1
abundance: -
v_gene: TRBV28
d_gene: -
CDR3nt: TGTGCCAGCAGCTTCAGGGCCGGGAGGACTGAAGCTTTCTTT
CDR3aa: CASSFRAGRTEAFF

j_gene: TRBJ2-3
abundance: -
v_gene: TRBV7-9
d_gene: TRBD2
CDR3nt: TGTGCCAGCAGCTTATGGGCGGGGGGGCCCACAGATACGCAGTATTTT
CDR3aa: CASSLWAGGPTDTQYF

j_gene: TRBJ1-2
abundance: -
v_gene: TRBV4-1
d_gene: -
CDR3nt: TGCGCCAGCAGCCATACGGGGGGCGATGGCTACACCTTC
CDR3aa: CASSHTGGDGYTF

j_gene: TRBJ1-4
abundance: -
v_gene: TRBV6-6
d_gene: TRBD1
CDR3nt: TGTGCCAGCAGCGGAGGGGGCCGCGGGGTTAATGAAAAACTGTTTTTT
CDR3aa: CASSGGGRGVNEKLFF

j_gene: TRBJ2-7
abundance: -
v_gene: TRBV4-1
d_gene: -
CDR3nt: TGCGCCAGCAGCCAAGATTGGTCGACAGGCGCCTACGAGCAGTACTTC
CDR3aa: CASSQDWSTGAYEQYF

j_gene: TRBJ1-2
abundance: -
v_gene: TRBV25-1
d_gene: -
CDR3nt: TGTGCCAGCAGTGAATTTCCGGGAGGCTACACCTTC
CDR3aa: CASSEFPGGYTF

j_gene: TRBJ2-2
abundance: few
v_gene: TRBV19
d_gene: -
CDR3nt: TGTGCCGGGGAACGGGACGGGGAGCTGTTTTTT
CDR3aa: CAGERDGELFF

j_gene: TRBJ1-5
abundance: -
v_gene: TRBV2
d_gene: -
CDR3nt: TGTGCCAGCAGTGACGACGCGGCCTATAGCAATCAGCCCCAGCATTTT
CDR3aa: CASSDDAAYSNQPQHF

j_gene: TRBJ2-3
abundance: -
v_gene: TRBV29-1
d_gene: TRBD2
CDR3nt: TGCAGCGTGCGGGGACTAGTCACAGGCACAGATACGCAGTATTTT
CDR3aa: CSVRGLVTGTDTQYF

j_gene: TRBJ1-3
abundance: -
v_gene: TRBV6-5
d_gene: TRBD1
CDR3nt: TGTGCCAGCTTAGGACAGGCCCAATCTGGAAACACCATATATTTT
CDR3aa: CASLGQAQSGNTIYF

j_gene: TRBJ1-1
abundance: once
v_gene: TRBV9
d_gene: -
CDR3nt: TGTGCCAGCAGCGTGTCCCGAACGAGAAACACTGAAGCTTTCTTT
CDR3aa: CASSVSRTRNTEAFF

j_gene: TRBJ1-1
abundance: few
v_gene: TRBV7-9
d_gene: TRBD1
CDR3nt: TGTGCCAGCAGCTTAGGGGGACAGGGGACTGAAGCTTTCTTT
CDR3aa: CASSLGGQGTEAFF

j_gene: TRBJ2-7
abundance: few
v_gene: TRBV5-4
d_gene: -
CDR3nt: TGTGCCAGCAGCTGGGACACAGGGTCCTACGAGCAGTACTTC
CDR3aa: CASSWDTGSYEQYF

j_gene: TRBJ1-1
abundance: -
v_gene: TRBV18
d_gene: -
CDR3nt: TGTGCCAGCTCACCAATGGGGGCGCCCACTGAAGCTTTCTTT
CDR3aa: CASSPMGAPTEAFF

j_gene: TRBJ1-6
abundance: -
v_gene: TRBV6-5
d_gene: -
CDR3nt: TGTGCCAGCAGTTACAGCACAGGCCCTAATTCACCCCTCCACTTT
CDR3aa: CASSYSTGPNSPLHF

j_gene: TRBJ2-7
abundance: few
v_gene: TRBV4-1
d_gene: -
CDR3nt: TGCGCCAGCAGCCAAGTTACAGAGGGTTCCTACGAGCAGTACTTC
CDR3aa: CASSQVTEGSYEQYF

j_gene: TRBJ1-1
abundance: -
v_gene: TRBV27
d_gene: TRBD1
CDR3nt: TGTGCCAGCCGAGGGGGCGCGGGGAACACTGAAGCTTTCTTT
CDR3aa: CASRGGAGNTEAFF